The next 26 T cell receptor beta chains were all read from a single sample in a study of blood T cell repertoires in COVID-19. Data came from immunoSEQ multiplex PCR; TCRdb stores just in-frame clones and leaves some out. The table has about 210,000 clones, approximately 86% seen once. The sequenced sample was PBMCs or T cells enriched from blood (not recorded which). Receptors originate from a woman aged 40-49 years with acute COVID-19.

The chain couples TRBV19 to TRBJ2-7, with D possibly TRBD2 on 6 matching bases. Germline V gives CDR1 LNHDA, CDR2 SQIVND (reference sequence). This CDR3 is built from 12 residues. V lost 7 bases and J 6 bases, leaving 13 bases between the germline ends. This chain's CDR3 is CASNAGQSEQYF. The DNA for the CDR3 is TGTGCCAGTAACGCGGGGCAGTCCGAGCAGTACTTC.

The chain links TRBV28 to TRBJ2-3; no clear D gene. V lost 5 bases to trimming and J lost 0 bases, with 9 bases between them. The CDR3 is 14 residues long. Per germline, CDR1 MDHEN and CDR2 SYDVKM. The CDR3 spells CASSMWLSTDTQYF. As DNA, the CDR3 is TGTGCCAGCAGTATGTGGCTTAGCACAGATACGCAGTATTTT.

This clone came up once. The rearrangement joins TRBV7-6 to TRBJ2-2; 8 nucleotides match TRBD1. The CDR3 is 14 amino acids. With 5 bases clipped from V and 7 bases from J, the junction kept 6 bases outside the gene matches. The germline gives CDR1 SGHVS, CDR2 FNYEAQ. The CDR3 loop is CASSLRTGNGELFF. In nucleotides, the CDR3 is TGTGCCAGCAGCCTACGGACAGGGAACGGGGAGCTGTTTTTT.

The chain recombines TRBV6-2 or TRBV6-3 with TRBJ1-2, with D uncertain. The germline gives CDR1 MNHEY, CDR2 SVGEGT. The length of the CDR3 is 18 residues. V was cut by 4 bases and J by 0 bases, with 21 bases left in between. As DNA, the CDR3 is TGTGCCAGCAGTTTTCGGATTGGCGGTCCCCCCTCTAACTATGGCTACACCTTC. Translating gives CASSFRIGGPPSNYGYTF.

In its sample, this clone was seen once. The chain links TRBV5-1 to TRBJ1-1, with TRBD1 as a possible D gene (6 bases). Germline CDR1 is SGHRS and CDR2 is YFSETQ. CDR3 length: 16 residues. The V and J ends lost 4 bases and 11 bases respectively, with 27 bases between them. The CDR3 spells CASSPRSTGTTMKAFF. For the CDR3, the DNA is TGCGCCAGCAGCCCCCGGAGTACCGGGACAACAATGAAGGCTTTCTTT.

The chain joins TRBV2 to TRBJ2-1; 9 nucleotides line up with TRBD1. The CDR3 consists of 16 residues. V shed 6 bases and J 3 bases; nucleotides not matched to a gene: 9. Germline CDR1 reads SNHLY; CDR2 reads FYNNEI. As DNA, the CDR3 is TGTGCCAGCAGGGCCTCTGACAGGGGGTACTACAATGAGCAGTTCTTC. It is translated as CASRASDRGYYNEQFF.

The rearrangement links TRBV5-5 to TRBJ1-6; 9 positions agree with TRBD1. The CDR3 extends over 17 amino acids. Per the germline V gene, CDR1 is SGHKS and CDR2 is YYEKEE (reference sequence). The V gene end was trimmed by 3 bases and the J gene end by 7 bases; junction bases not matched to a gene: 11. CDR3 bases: TGTGCCAGCAGCTCTACACCGGGACAGGGTAACAATTCACCCCTCCACTTT. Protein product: CASSSTPGQGNNSPLHF. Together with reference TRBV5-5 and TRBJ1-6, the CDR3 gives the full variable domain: DAGVTQSPTHLIKTRGQQVTLRCSPISGHKSVSWYQQVLGQGPQFIFQYYEKEERGRGNFPDRFSARQFPNYSSELNVNALLLGDSALYLCASSSTPGQGNNSPLHFGNGTRLTVT.

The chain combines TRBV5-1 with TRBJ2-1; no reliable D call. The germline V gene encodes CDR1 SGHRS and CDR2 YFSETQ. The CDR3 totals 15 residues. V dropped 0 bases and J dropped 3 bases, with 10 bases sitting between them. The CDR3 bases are TGCGCCAGCAGCTTGGCCCGGGTCGACTACAATGAGCAGTTCTTC. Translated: CASSLARVDYNEQFF.

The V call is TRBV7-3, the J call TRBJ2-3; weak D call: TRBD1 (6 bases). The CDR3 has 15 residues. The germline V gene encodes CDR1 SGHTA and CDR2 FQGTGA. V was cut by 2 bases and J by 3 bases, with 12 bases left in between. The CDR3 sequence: CASSLAAQGTDTQYF. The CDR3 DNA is TGTGCCAGCAGCTTAGCGGCTCAGGGGACAGATACGCAGTATTTT.

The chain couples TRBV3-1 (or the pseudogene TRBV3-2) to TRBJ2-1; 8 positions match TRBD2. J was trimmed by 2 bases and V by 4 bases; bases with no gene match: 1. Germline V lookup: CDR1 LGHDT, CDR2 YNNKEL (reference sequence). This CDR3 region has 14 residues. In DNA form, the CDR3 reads TGTGCCAGCAGCCCGCGGGAGGCCTACAATGAGCAGTTCTTC. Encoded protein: CASSPREAYNEQFF.

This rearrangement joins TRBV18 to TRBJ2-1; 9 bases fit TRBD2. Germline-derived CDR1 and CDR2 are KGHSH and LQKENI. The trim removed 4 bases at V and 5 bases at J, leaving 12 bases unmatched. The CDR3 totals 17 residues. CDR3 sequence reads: CASSRSLGTSRDNEQFF. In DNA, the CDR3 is TGTGCCAGCTCACGCTCCCTTGGGACTAGCCGGGACAATGAGCAGTTCTTC.

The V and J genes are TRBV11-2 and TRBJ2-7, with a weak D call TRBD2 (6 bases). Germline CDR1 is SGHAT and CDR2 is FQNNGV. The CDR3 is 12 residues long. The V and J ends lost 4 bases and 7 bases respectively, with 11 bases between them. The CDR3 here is CASSSAGGEQYF. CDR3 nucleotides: TGTGCCAGCAGCTCTGCAGGAGGGGAGCAGTACTTC.

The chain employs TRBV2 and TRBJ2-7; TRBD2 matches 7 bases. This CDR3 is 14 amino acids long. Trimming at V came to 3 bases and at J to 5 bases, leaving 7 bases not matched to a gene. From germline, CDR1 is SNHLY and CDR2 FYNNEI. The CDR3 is CASSEDGGGDEQYF. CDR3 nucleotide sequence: TGTGCCAGCAGTGAGGACGGGGGAGGGGACGAGCAGTACTTC.

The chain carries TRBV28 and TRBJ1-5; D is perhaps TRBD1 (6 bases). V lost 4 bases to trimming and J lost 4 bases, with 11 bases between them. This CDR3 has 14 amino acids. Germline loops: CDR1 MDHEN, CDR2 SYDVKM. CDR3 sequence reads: CASSSPTGNQPQHF. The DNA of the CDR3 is TGTGCCAGCAGTTCTCCTACAGGGAATCAGCCCCAGCATTTT.

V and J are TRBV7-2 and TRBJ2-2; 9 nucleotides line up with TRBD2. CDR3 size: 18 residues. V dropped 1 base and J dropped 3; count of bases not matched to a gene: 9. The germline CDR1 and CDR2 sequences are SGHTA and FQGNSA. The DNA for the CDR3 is TGTGCCAGCAGCTTAGGGGGCGGGAGGGCCGCAGACACCGGGGAGCTGTTTTTT. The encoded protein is CASSLGGGRAADTGELFF.

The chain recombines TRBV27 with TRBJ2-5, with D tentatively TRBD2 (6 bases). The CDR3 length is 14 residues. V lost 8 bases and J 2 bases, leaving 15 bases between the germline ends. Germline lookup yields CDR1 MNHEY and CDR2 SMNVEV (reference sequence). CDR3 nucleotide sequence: TGTGCCAGCGGCCTCGGGACTTTACAAGAGACCCAGTACTTC. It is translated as CASGLGTLQETQYF.

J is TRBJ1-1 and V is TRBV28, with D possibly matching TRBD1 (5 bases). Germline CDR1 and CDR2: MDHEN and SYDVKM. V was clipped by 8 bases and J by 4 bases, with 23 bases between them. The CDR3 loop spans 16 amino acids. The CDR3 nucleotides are TGTGCCAGCGGTCTGGGGACTGGTTCAGCTATCACTGAAGCTTTCTTT. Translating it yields CASGLGTGSAITEAFF.

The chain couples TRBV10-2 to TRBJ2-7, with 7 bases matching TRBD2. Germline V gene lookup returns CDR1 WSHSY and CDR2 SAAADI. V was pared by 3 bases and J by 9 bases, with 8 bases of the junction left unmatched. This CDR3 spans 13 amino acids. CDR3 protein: CASSELARFGQYF. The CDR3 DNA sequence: TGCGCCAGCAGTGAACTAGCGCGGTTCGGGCAGTACTTC.

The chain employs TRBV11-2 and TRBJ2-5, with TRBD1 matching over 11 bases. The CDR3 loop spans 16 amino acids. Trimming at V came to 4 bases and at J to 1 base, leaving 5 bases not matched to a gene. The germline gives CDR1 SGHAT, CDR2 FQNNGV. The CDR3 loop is CASSSHGTGGQETQYF. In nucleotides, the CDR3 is TGTGCCAGCAGCTCGCATGGGACAGGGGGCCAAGAGACCCAGTACTTC.

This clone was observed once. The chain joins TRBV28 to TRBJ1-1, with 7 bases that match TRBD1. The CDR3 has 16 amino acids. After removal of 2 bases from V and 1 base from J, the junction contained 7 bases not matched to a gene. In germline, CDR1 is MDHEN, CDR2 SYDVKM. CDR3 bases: TGTGCCAGCAGTTTAGGGCCAGGGGGGACGAACACTGAAGCTTTCTTT. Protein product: CASSLGPGGTNTEAFF.

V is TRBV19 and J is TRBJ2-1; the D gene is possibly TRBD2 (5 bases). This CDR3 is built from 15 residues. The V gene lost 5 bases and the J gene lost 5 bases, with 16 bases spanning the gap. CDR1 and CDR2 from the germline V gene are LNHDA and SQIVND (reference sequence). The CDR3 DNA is TGTGCCAGTAGTCCTCGGAGAGGGTCTCACAATGAGCAGTTCTTC. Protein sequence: CASSPRRGSHNEQFF.

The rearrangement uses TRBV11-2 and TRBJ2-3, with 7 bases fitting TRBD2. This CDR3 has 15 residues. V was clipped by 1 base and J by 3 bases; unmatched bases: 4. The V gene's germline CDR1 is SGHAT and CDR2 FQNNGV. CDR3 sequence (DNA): TGTGCCAGCAGCTTAGTATCGGGAGGAACAGATACGCAGTATTTT. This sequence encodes CASSLVSGGTDTQYF.

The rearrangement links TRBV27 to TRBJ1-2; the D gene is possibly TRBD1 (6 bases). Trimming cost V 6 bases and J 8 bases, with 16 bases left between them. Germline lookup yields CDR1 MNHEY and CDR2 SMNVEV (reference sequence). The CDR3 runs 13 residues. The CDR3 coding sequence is TGTGCCAGCAGGACAGACAGGACCGGGGGCTACACCTTC. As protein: CASRTDRTGGYTF.

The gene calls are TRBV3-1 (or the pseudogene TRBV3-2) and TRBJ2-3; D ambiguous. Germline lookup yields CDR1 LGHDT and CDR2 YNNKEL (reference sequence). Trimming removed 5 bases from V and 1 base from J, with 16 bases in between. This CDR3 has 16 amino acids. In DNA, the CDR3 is TGTGCCAGCAGCTACGGTTCACTGGTTCGCACAGATACGCAGTATTTT. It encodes CASSYGSLVRTDTQYF.

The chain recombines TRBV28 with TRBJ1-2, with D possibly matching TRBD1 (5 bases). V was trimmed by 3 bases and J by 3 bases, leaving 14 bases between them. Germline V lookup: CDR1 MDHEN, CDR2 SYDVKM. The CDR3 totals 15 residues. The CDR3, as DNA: TGTGCCAGCAGTTTTTCGGCAGGGAAAGACTATGGCTACACCTTC. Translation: CASSFSAGKDYGYTF.

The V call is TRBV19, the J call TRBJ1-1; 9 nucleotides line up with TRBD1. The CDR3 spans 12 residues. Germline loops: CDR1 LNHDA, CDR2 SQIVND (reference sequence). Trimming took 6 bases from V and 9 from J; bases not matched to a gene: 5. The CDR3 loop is CASSETGGKAFF. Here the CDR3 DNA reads TGTGCCAGTAGCGAGACAGGGGGAAAAGCTTTCTTT.